One sample yielded the 21 T cell receptor beta chains listed below, sequenced in a study of technical replicates of blood from a few donors. Repertoires were generated with immunoSEQ multiplex PCR, while TCRdb's copy carries only in-frame clones and drops some. The sample holds 60,000 to 80,000 clones, more than 85% seen once. The material sequenced was PBMCs. The receptors stem from a human donor in good health. Some clones in this sample may be carry-over from other donors' samples.

The CDR3 protein is CASSGEGTSGRASWDEQFF. DNA for the CDR3: TGTGCCAGCAGTGGAGAGGGGACTAGCGGGAGGGCCAGCTGGGATGAGCAGTTCTTC. The chain recombines TRBV6-1 with TRBJ2-1, with 16 bases matching TRBD2. The CDR3 runs 19 residues. V lost 4 bases to trimming and J lost 8 bases; unmatched junction nucleotides: 14. Per the germline V gene, CDR1 is MNHNS and CDR2 is SASEGT.

This clone was detected a few times. The chain joins TRBV12-2 to TRBJ2-5; the table gives TRBD2 as D, unverified against the DNA. TRBV12-2 is shown as a pseudogene. There are 16 residues in the CDR3. CDR3 region: CASRLLLAGNQETQYF. Here the CDR3 DNA reads TGTGCAAGTCGCTTACTCCTAGCGGGTAACCAAGAGACCCAGTACTTC.

Here the CDR3 reads CASSLQINYGYTF. Written as DNA, the CDR3 is TGTGCCAGCAGCTTACAGATAAACTATGGCTACACCTTC. The J gene is TRBJ1-2, the V gene TRBV7-2; D gene ambiguous. V was pared by 2 bases and J by 2 bases, with 6 bases between. The CDR3 covers 13 residues. From germline, CDR1 is SGHTA and CDR2 FQGNSA.

In this sample, this clone turned up once. This chain joins TRBV9 and TRBJ1-1, with 8 bases matching TRBD1. Per the germline V gene, CDR1 is SGDLS and CDR2 is YYNGEE. This CDR3 spans 15 amino acids. Losses at the gene ends were 3 bases for V and 2 bases for J; bases not matched to a gene: 6. The CDR3 nucleotides are TGTGCCAGCAGCGCCCGGACAGGGACTAACACTGAAGCTTTCTTT. It encodes CASSARTGTNTEAFF.

The V gene is TRBV30, the J gene TRBJ2-5, with 13 nucleotides matching TRBD2. The V gene's germline CDR1 is GTSNPN and CDR2 SVGIG (reference sequence). J was trimmed by 0 bases and V by 2 bases; bases with no gene match: 6. The length of the CDR3 is 17 residues. The DNA of the CDR3 is TGTGCCTGGAGTCGGACTAGCGGGAGACAGTACCAAGAGACCCAGTACTTC. Protein sequence: CAWSRTSGRQYQETQYF.

This clone was detected once. The chain links TRBV5-1 to TRBJ2-2, with 12 bases identical to TRBD2. CDR1 SGHRS and CDR2 YFSETQ come from the germline V gene. Trimming took 0 bases from V and 5 from J; bases not matched to a gene: 2. CDR3 size: 16 residues. CDR3 loop: CASSLGTSGTTGELFF. The CDR3 DNA reads TGCGCCAGCAGCTTGGGGACTAGCGGGACTACCGGGGAGCTGTTTTTT.

This clone is a singleton in its sample. The chain links TRBV7-6 to TRBJ2-5; TRBD1 is a possible D gene (6 bases). Germline CDR1 SGHVS, CDR2 FNYEAQ. There are 14 residues in the CDR3. Deletions cut 6 bases from V and 0 bases from J, with 11 bases between. The CDR3 region is CASRPGTNQETQYF. In DNA, the CDR3 is TGTGCCAGCAGGCCCGGGACAAACCAAGAGACCCAGTACTTC.

The chain joins TRBV9 to TRBJ2-5; weak D call: TRBD2 (5 bases). V was clipped by 0 bases and J by 3 bases, with 9 bases between them. CDR1 is SGDLS and CDR2 is YYNGEE in the germline V gene. This CDR3 has 14 amino acids. The CDR3 sequence is CASSVAPGKETQYF. In DNA, the CDR3 is TGTGCCAGCAGCGTAGCCCCGGGGAAAGAGACCCAGTACTTC.

The rearrangement links TRBV6-6 to TRBJ2-2, with D maybe TRBD2 (6 bases). Germline-derived CDR1 and CDR2 are MNHNY and SVGAGI (reference sequence). The CDR3 consists of 15 residues. The ends were cut back, 2 bases at V and 9 bases at J, with 16 bases in the middle. The CDR3 nucleotides are TGTGCCAGCAGTTACGGGGGGACCCAGCGAAGGGAGCTGTTTTTT. As protein: CASSYGGTQRRELFF.

The chain uses TRBV5-1 and TRBJ1-3; D may be TRBD1 (6 bases). This CDR3 contains 15 residues. The ends were cut back, 0 bases at V and 4 bases at J, with 11 bases in the middle. Germline loops: CDR1 SGHRS, CDR2 YFSETQ. Here the CDR3 DNA reads TGCGCCAGCAGCTTGGATGGCAGGGGAGGAAACACCATATATTTT. Translation gives CASSLDGRGGNTIYF.

The V gene is TRBV6-1, the J gene TRBJ2-5; TRBD2 matches at 9 bases. V shed 7 bases and J 5 bases; nucleotides not matched to a gene: 11. Germline V gene lookup returns CDR1 MNHNS and CDR2 SASEGT. The CDR3 contains 15 residues. The CDR3 loop is CASTGAGGPGETQYF. The CDR3 DNA reads as TGTGCCAGCACGGGGGCGGGAGGGCCTGGGGAGACCCAGTACTTC.

The chain has TRBV7-2 and TRBJ1-5, with TRBD1 identical over 7 bases. CDR1 and CDR2 (germline): SGHTA, FQGNSA. Trimming took 5 bases from V and 7 from J; bases not matched to a gene: 8. The CDR3 is made up of 14 amino acids. The CDR3 DNA follows: TGTGCCAGCAGCCTACCCGACAGGGCCCAGCCCCAGCATTTT. The encoded protein is CASSLPDRAQPQHF.

The V call is TRBV7-9, the J call TRBJ2-7, with TRBD2 identical over 9 bases. Germline V gene data show CDR1 as SEHNR and CDR2 as FQNEAQ (reference sequence). CDR3 length: 14 amino acids. V was pared by 1 base and J by 6 bases, with 4 bases of the junction left unmatched. The CDR3 DNA reads as TGTGCCAGCAGCTTAGGACTAGCGGAGCCCGAGCAGTACTTC. Amino acid sequence: CASSLGLAEPEQYF.

V gene TRBV6-4 combines with J gene TRBJ1-2; 7 bases map to TRBD1. After removal of 8 bases from V and 2 bases from J, the junction contained 2 bases not matched to a gene. Germline V gene lookup returns CDR1 MRHNA and CDR2 SNTAGT. The CDR3 runs to 12 residues. The CDR3 DNA is TGTGCCAGCGAGACAGGGAACTATGGCTACACCTTC. This translates into CASETGNYGYTF.

The chain employs TRBV6-6 and TRBJ1-1; no clear D gene. Trimming took off 0 bases at V and 6 bases at J, with 11 bases between the two ends. CDR1 MNHNY and CDR2 SVGAGI come from the germline V gene (reference sequence). This CDR3 is 14 amino acids long. The CDR3 loop is CASSYSKTGAEAFF. The DNA for the CDR3 is TGTGCCAGCAGTTACTCGAAAACCGGTGCTGAAGCTTTCTTT.

This chain connects TRBV7-7 to TRBJ2-1, with TRBD2 matching over 7 bases. Trimming at V came to 3 bases and at J to 4 bases, leaving 9 bases not matched to a gene. The CDR3 is made up of 16 amino acids. Germline CDR1 SSHAT, CDR2 FNYEAQ (reference sequence). The CDR3 DNA reads as TGTGCCAGCAGCTTTGAGGCGGGAGCCAAATACAATGAGCAGTTCTTC. Translating it yields CASSFEAGAKYNEQFF. Combining the CDR3 with reference TRBV7-7 and TRBJ2-1 gives the whole variable domain GAGVSQSPRYKVTKRGQDVTLRCDPISSHATLYWYQQALGQGPEFLTYFNYEAQPDKSGLPSDRFSAERPEGSISTLTIQRTEQRDSAMYRCASSFEAGAKYNEQFFGPGTRLTVL.

The chain employs TRBV2 and TRBJ2-7; 14 bases are a match to TRBD2. V dropped 4 bases and J dropped 6; count of bases not matched to a gene: 2. In germline, CDR1 is SNHLY, CDR2 FYNNEI. The CDR3 has 14 amino acids. CDR3 sequence (DNA): TGTGCCAGCAGTGGGACTAGCGGGAGGAGCGAGCAGTACTTC. Protein product: CASSGTSGRSEQYF.

The chain joins TRBV5-5 to TRBJ1-5; D might be TRBD1 (6 bases). V was trimmed by 1 base and J by 6 bases, leaving 14 bases between them. Germline CDR1 is SGHKS and CDR2 is YYEKEE (reference sequence). This CDR3 comprises 15 residues. The CDR3 protein is CASSLFPGQSQPQHF. CDR3 DNA sequence: TGTGCCAGCAGCTTGTTCCCAGGACAGAGTCAGCCCCAGCATTTT.

The chain links TRBV10-3 to TRBJ1-6; a possible D gene is TRBD1 (6 bases). Germline V gene data show CDR1 as ENHRY and CDR2 as SYGVKD. V was trimmed by 0 bases and J by 10 bases, leaving 10 bases between them. The CDR3 extends over 14 amino acids. CDR3 DNA: TGTGCCATCAGTGAGTCACGGCAGGGGTCACCCCTCCACTTT. As protein: CAISESRQGSPLHF.

V and J are TRBV5-4 and TRBJ1-6; the match to TRBD1 covers 8 bases. The V and J ends lost 3 bases and 6 bases, in that order; junction bases with no gene match: 2. CDR3 length: 14 residues. The germline V gene has CDR1 SGHNT and CDR2 YYREEE (reference sequence). CDR3 region: CASSWDRFNSPLHF. The CDR3 nucleotides are TGTGCCAGCAGCTGGGACAGGTTTAATTCACCCCTCCACTTT. Looking up the rest from reference TRBV5-4 and TRBJ1-6 gives the full variable domain: ETGVTQSPTHLIKTRGQQVTLRCSSQSGHNTVSWYQQALGQGPQFIFQYYREEENGRGNFPPRFSGLQFPNYSSELNVNALELDDSALYLCASSWDRFNSPLHFGNGTRLTVT.

In its sample, this clone was seen a few times. The chain joins TRBV9 to TRBJ2-7; D is possibly TRBD2 (7 bases). V was shortened by 0 bases and J by 7 bases, with 17 bases between the two germline ends. CDR1 is SGDLS and CDR2 is YYNGEE in the germline V gene. This CDR3 contains 15 residues. DNA of the CDR3: TGTGCCAGCAGCGTAGGTCCAGGGGAGGGAGCTGAGCAGTACTTC. This translates into CASSVGPGEGAEQYF.